This T cell receptor (beta chain) stems from a study of cytomegalovirus exposure and HLA in healthy donors. Study overall: The Caucasian-associated ancestry cluster held roughly 81% of over 350 genotyped donors.

This CDR3 has 14 residues. Germline V gives CDR1 SEHNR, CDR2 FQNEAQ (reference sequence). Trimming pared 6 bases from V and 6 bases from J, leaving 17 bases between. Study observations and caveats: Later analysis placed DRB1 highest and HLA-C lowest in TCR association rates, which differed by HLA locus. Some highly shared sequence variants likely arose as a pipeline artifact. Usually a TCR sequence was rare, but some public TCRs were found in many donors.

The PCR employed 60 Vbeta primers together with 13 Jbeta primers. The method was immunoSEQ multiplex PCR; TCRdb's version includes in-frame clones alone and lacks a portion of them. This sample's table has 25,000 to 35,000 clones. With regard to this clone: Its antigen is not known.

This receptor was identified in a woman in her thirties or forties in good health and CMV-seropositive. V and J are TRBV7-9 and TRBJ1-1; TRBD1 might be the D (5 bases). The specimen was PBMCs. The CDR3 sequence: CASSRRGVFAEAFF. The CDR3 nucleotides are TGTGCCAGCAGTCGACGGGGGGTTTTCGCTGAAGCTTTCTTT.